This passage covers 20 T cell receptor beta chains from one sample sequenced in a study of glioma-infiltrating T cells (dated by TCRdb to 2016 to 2017). The instrument was an Illumina MiSeq. The iRepertoire nested amplicon-rescue multiplex PCR (arm-PCR) platform was used to amplify TCR alpha and beta CDR3 regions from RNA. TCRdb reran the public reads through fastp at Q25 and MiXCR, keeping productive beta chains. All rows with the same CDR3 protein become a single entry with the most common DNA and genes. This sample lists 90,000 or so distinct CDR3 sequences; about 37% were detected once. The ten biggest clones cover 35% to 40% of the sample. Sequencing input: glioma tissue, nonneoplastic brain tissue, or PBMCs (not recorded which). The source is a human donor with low-grade glioma or glioblastoma, undergoing nonglioma brain surgery, or in good health (not recorded which).

Turning to this clonotype: One end of the junction varies from germline; a read error may be responsible. This sequence joins TRBV19 and TRBJ2-2; 10 bases line up with TRBD2. Germline V gene data show CDR1 as LNHDA and CDR2 as SQIVND (reference sequence). The CDR3 is 15 amino acids. CDR3 DNA: TGTGCCAGCTCACCTACTAGCGGGAACACCTGGGAGCTGTTTTTT. It codes for CASSPTSGNTWELFF.

This clonotype was observed at least ten times. The CDR3 loop reads CASIPRAANYGYTF. In nucleotides, the CDR3 is TGTGCCAGTATTCCCCGGGCCGCAAACTATGGCTACACCTTC. This chain joins TRBV19 and TRBJ1-2, with no clear D. Germline V gene data show CDR1 as LNHDA and CDR2 as SQIVND (reference sequence). The CDR3 contains 14 residues. Trimming removed 7 bases from V and 2 bases from J, with 14 bases in between.

In the case of this clonotype: At one end the junction does not follow the germline gene, possibly because of a read error. The chain is built from TRBV6-6 and TRBJ2-1; TRBD1 agrees at 8 bases. The germline gives CDR1 MNHNY, CDR2 SVGAGI (reference sequence). CDR3 size: 14 residues. In nucleotides, the CDR3 is TGTGCCAGCAGCACCGGGACAGGTGAATATGAGAAGTTCTTC. It encodes CASSTGTGEYEKFF.

This clonotype was recorded many times. The chain combines TRBV14 with TRBJ2-1, with D unclear. The CDR3 covers 13 residues. The germline V gene has CDR1 SGHDN and CDR2 FVKESK. The germline V and J ends were trimmed by 1 base and 7 bases, with 8 bases remaining between them. The CDR3 protein is CASSQAGGNEQFF. Written as DNA, the CDR3 is TGTGCCAGCAGCCAAGCAGGTGGGAATGAGCAGTTCTTC.

Of note for this clonotype: The conserved phenylalanine or tryptophan normally closing the CDR3 is absent here, so this likely arose from a read error. The J gene is TRBJ1-4, the V gene TRBV4-1; no firm D call. CDR3 size: 12 residues. The germline gives CDR1 MGHRA, CDR2 YSYEKL. DNA for the CDR3: TGCGCCAGCAGCCGAAAGGGTGAAAAGCTGTTTTTA. Amino acid sequence: CASSRKGEKLFL.

This clonotype was counted between two and nine times. The junction shows a germline mismatch at one end, possibly a read error. The chain has TRBV7-6 and TRBJ2-3; 7 nucleotides match TRBD2. Germline lookup yields CDR1 SGHVS and CDR2 FNYEAQ. The CDR3 has 13 residues. In DNA form, the CDR3 reads TGTGCCAGCAACTTGGGGGGGTCAGATACGCAGTACTTT. Protein product: CASNLGGSDTQYF.

This clonotype showed up many times. This sequence joins TRBV10-3 and TRBJ1-2; 8 nucleotides agree with TRBD1. Germline V lookup: CDR1 ENHRY, CDR2 SYGVKD. V dropped 6 bases and J dropped 6; count of bases not matched to a gene: 12. The CDR3 covers 15 residues. CDR3 loop: CAIRIQGGPGDGYTF. CDR3 bases: TGTGCCATCAGAATACAGGGGGGTCCTGGGGATGGCTACACCTTC.

This rearrangement joins TRBV28 to TRBJ2-7, with 8 bases matching TRBD1. The CDR3 length is 14 residues. From germline, CDR1 is MDHEN and CDR2 SYDVKM. With 5 bases clipped from V and 6 bases from J, the junction kept 9 bases outside the gene matches. The DNA for the CDR3 is TGTGCCAGCAGTGGACAGGGTAATTCCGGCGAGCAGTACTTC. Residues: CASSGQGNSGEQYF.

V is TRBV20-1 and J is TRBJ2-5; D gene ambiguous. V was cut by 4 bases and J by 2 bases, with 11 bases left in between. Germline values: CDR1 DFQATT, CDR2 SNEGSKA (reference sequence). This CDR3 is built from 13 residues. CDR3 sequence (DNA): TGCAGTGCTACCGAGGCTGATCAAGAGACCCAGTACTTC. Amino acids: CSATEADQETQYF.

As to this clonotype: A single base separates this from a much larger clone, so it may be a read error. The V gene is TRBV7-3, the J gene TRBJ2-3, with 11 bases identical to TRBD1. Germline V gene sequence: CDR1 SGHTA, CDR2 FQGTGA. The CDR3 contains 15 residues. The J segment lost 2 bases and the V segment lost 6 bases, leaving 4 bases of the junction unmatched. As DNA, the CDR3 is TGTGCCAGCAGTCGGACAGGGGGCGCCACAGATACGCAGTATTTT. Protein: CASSRTGGATDTQYF. Full variable domain (missing parts from reference TRBV7-3 and TRBJ2-3): GAGVSQTPSNKVTEKGKYVELRCDPISGHTALYWYRQSLGQGPEFLIYFQGTGAADDSGLPNDRFFAVRPEGSVSTLKIQRTERGDSAVYLCASSRTGGATDTQYFGPGTRLTVL.

A few counts support this clonotype. The chain couples TRBV9 to TRBJ2-1; 9 nucleotides agree with TRBD2. Germline V gene lookup returns CDR1 SGDLS and CDR2 YYNGEE. V trimming: 4 bases; J trimming: 5 bases; junction bases outside the gene matches: 7. This CDR3 is 15 amino acids long. The DNA for the CDR3 is TGTGCCAGCAGCTCGCGGGAGGGTTCCCACAATGAGCAGTTCTTC. Its protein product is CASSSREGSHNEQFF.

This clonotype was counted many times. For the CDR3, the DNA is TGTGCCAGCAGTTGGGACCGGCCGTCTGGAAACACCATATATTTT. Amino acid sequence: CASSWDRPSGNTIYF. V and J are TRBV6-2 or TRBV6-3 and TRBJ1-3; D may be TRBD1 (5 bases). CDR1 and CDR2 (germline): MNHEY, SVGEGT. This CDR3 comprises 15 residues. The V end was cut by 4 bases, the J end by 1 base, with 11 bases between.

Regarding this clonotype: A much more abundant neighbour one base away suggests this may be a read error. J is TRBJ1-4 and V is TRBV29-1, with D perhaps matching TRBD1 (6 bases). CDR1 and CDR2 from the germline V gene are SQVTM and ANQGSEA. Trimming pared 6 bases from V and 4 bases from J, leaving 9 bases between. The CDR3 loop spans 12 amino acids. CDR3 loop: CSVEGGNEKLFF. CDR3 nucleotides: TGCAGCGTGGAGGGGGGTAATGAAAAACTGTTTTTT. Full variable domain (rest looked up from reference TRBV29-1 and TRBJ1-4): SAVISQKPSRDICQRGTSLTIQCQVDSQVTMMFWYRQQPGQSLTLIATANQGSEATYESGFVIDKFPISRPNLTFSTLTVSNMSPEDSSIYLCSVEGGNEKLFFGSGTQLSVL.

The table lists this clonotype with a few counts. The rearrangement joins TRBV5-1 to TRBJ2-2, with 7 bases aligning to TRBD2. The CDR3 length is 16 residues. Trimming removed 3 bases from V and 1 base from J; junction bases left unmatched: 6. Germline values: CDR1 SGHRS, CDR2 YFSETQ. The CDR3 is CASSYGLEVNTGELFF. The DNA of the CDR3 is TGCGCCAGCAGCTACGGACTAGAGGTGAACACCGGGGAGCTGTTTTTT.

The chain is built from TRBV2 and TRBJ2-1; a possible D gene is TRBD2 (6 bases). V lost 7 bases and J 4 bases, leaving 14 bases between the germline ends. Per germline, CDR1 SNHLY and CDR2 FYNNEI. This CDR3 is built from 14 residues. In nucleotides, the CDR3 is TGTGCCAGCACCCAAAGGGGAGGATACAATGAGCAGTTCTTC. Residues: CASTQRGGYNEQFF.

V and J are TRBV2 and TRBJ1-1; D gene uncertain. The CDR3 runs 15 residues. CDR1 is SNHLY and CDR2 is FYNNEI in the germline V gene. The germline V and J ends were trimmed by 6 bases and 6 bases, with 20 bases remaining between them. The DNA of the CDR3 is TGTGCCAGCAGGGATACACAGCGACGGCAGGCTGAAGCTTTCTTT. Translation gives CASRDTQRRQAEAFF.

Written as DNA, the CDR3 is TGTGCCAGCAGCTTAGTTCGGGAAGCATATCAGCCCCAGCATTTT. The encoded protein is CASSLVREAYQPQHF. V gene TRBV7-8 combines with J gene TRBJ1-5, with D hard to call. Deletions cut 1 base from V and 5 bases from J, with 12 bases between. The germline gives CDR1 SGHVS, CDR2 FQNEAQ. This CDR3 comprises 15 residues.

The sample holds a few counts of this clonotype. This chain uses TRBV19 with TRBJ2-5, with 9 bases fitting TRBD1. V lost 3 bases to trimming and J lost 5 bases; unmatched junction nucleotides: 7. There are 15 residues in the CDR3. Germline CDR1 is LNHDA and CDR2 is SQIVND (reference sequence). The CDR3 region is CASSISGQGSETQYF. In DNA form, the CDR3 reads TGTGCCAGTAGTATTTCGGGACAGGGTTCGGAGACCCAGTACTTC.

This clonotype has only a few counts. The V and J genes are TRBV12-3 or TRBV12-4 and TRBJ2-5; 9 bases match TRBD2. The ends lost 7 bases at V and 3 bases at J; junction bases unmatched: 9. The CDR3 consists of 15 residues. CDR3 loop: CASTPQPSGEETQYF. The CDR3, as DNA: TGTGCCAGCACCCCCCAGCCTAGCGGGGAAGAGACCCAGTACTTC.

This clonotype was seen many times. The V gene is TRBV7-2, the J gene TRBJ2-5; D not resolved. Germline CDR1 and CDR2: SGHTA and FQGNSA. V lost 1 base to trimming and J lost 2 bases, with 14 bases between them. CDR3 length equals 16 residues. CDR3 coding DNA: TGTGCCAGCAGCTTAGGCCAGACCCTGTTGCAAGAGACCCAGTACTTC. Protein product: CASSLGQTLLQETQYF.